The clone carrying this TCR beta chain turned up a few times. This sample is part of a study of blood T cells in healthy people across ages. Then a second PCR, running roughly 7 to 11 cycles, was carried out with a sample-barcoded 5' primer and a J-beta primer mix. Template switching added a 12-random-nucleotide identifier to every cDNA molecule. Sequencing of every sample gave 3 million or more CDR3-containing paired-end reads. MiXCR was run by TCRdb on the 5' RACE reads, yielding one entry per CDR3 protein. The sample shows around 1,000,000 distinct CDR3 sequences, almost 25% of them seen only once. The CDR3 contains 16 residues. Donors ranged from roughly 6 to 90 years old and were healthy Caucasians in Russia. This same sample was also part of a study on T cells of mothers and their children.

V and J are TRBV12-3 or TRBV12-4 and TRBJ2-5; the match to TRBD2 covers 7 bases. The closer fit of TRBJ2-1 to the DNA end suggests the J call may be wrong. Sequencing was performed on blood. This receptor was obtained from a girl aged 2 to 10 in good health. This chain's CDR3 is CASSPARSGTYNEQFF. CDR3 coding DNA: TGTGCCAGCAGTCCCGCAAGAAGCGGGACTTACAATGAGCAGTTCTTC.